This is a list of T cell receptor beta chains from one sample in a study of human T cells and chemical hapten exposure. TCRdb ran MiXCR on the RACE reads and lists one entry per CDR3 protein. The sample yields around 82,000 distinct CDR3 sequences, 6.6% seen once. Here the sequenced sample was whole blood, taken in connection with sensitization to the hapten diphenylcyclopropenone (DPC). The receptors shown here come from a woman aged 25 to 39 with alopecia areata. Some clones in this sample may be carry-over from other donors' samples. The CDR3 runs from the conserved cysteine through the conserved F or W. A D gene is named only where the DNA matches it firmly. Only part of the rows carry a size: once, few, many, or a class if the clone is expanded.

J gene: TRBJ1-5
clone size: .
D gene: TRBD1
V gene: TRBV7-9
CDR3 DNA: TGTGCCAGCAGCCCACAGGGGACTAATCAGCCCCAGCATTTT
CDR3 protein: CASSPQGTNQPQHF

J gene: TRBJ1-5
clone size: .
D gene: .
V gene: TRBV5-1
CDR3 DNA: TGCGCCAGCAGCTTGGGGGCAGGGTCTAGCAATCAGCCCCAGCATTTT
CDR3 protein: CASSLGAGSSNQPQHF

J gene: TRBJ2-3
clone size: many
D gene: TRBD2
V gene: TRBV4-2
CDR3 DNA: TGTGCCAGCAGCCAGTTCTCTAGCGGGGGGTATACGCAGTATTTT
CDR3 protein: CASSQFSSGGYTQYF

J gene: TRBJ2-2
clone size: many
D gene: .
V gene: TRBV3-1
CDR3 DNA: TGTGCCAGCAGCCAAGGACCCGGGGAGCTGTTTTTT
CDR3 protein: CASSQGPGELFF

J gene: TRBJ2-1
clone size: many
D gene: .
V gene: TRBV12-3/TRBV12-4
CDR3 DNA: TGTGCCAGCATAGTCGGGAATTCCCTATACAATGAGCAGTTCTTC
CDR3 protein: CASIVGNSLYNEQFF

J gene: TRBJ2-3
clone size: many
D gene: TRBD1
V gene: TRBV20-1
CDR3 DNA: TGCAGTGCTATGGACAGGGGCTTGAATACGCAGTATTTT
CDR3 protein: CSAMDRGLNTQYF

J gene: TRBJ2-1
clone size: few
D gene: .
V gene: TRBV10-3
CDR3 DNA: TGTGCCATCAAGCTCTCCCCGGGTGAGCAGTTCTTC
CDR3 protein: CAIKLSPGEQFF

J gene: TRBJ2-2
clone size: many
D gene: .
V gene: TRBV28
CDR3 DNA: TGTGCCAGCAGTTTAGAGGGGTGGGGAAGACAAGCGTATCTCCGCGACACCGGGGAGCTGTTTTTT
CDR3 protein: CASSLEGWGRQAYLRDTGELFF

J gene: TRBJ1-4
clone size: few
D gene: TRBD1
V gene: TRBV7-6
CDR3 DNA: TGTGCCAGCAGCTTAGTTCCGTTATTACAGGGGAATAATGAAAAACTGTTTTTT
CDR3 protein: CASSLVPLLQGNNEKLFF

J gene: TRBJ1-5
clone size: few
D gene: TRBD1
V gene: TRBV20-1
CDR3 DNA: TGCAGTGCTATTAAAGGGACAGGGACGGATCAGCCCCAGCATTTT
CDR3 protein: CSAIKGTGTDQPQHF

J gene: TRBJ1-4
clone size: many
D gene: .
V gene: TRBV7-8
CDR3 DNA: TGTGCCAGCAGCTTAGAGGGGACCAAAGCAACTAATGAAAAACTGTTTTTT
CDR3 protein: CASSLEGTKATNEKLFF

J gene: TRBJ2-4
clone size: few
D gene: .
V gene: TRBV21-1
CDR3 DNA: TGTGCCAGCAGCAGGGCGGCTGTTGCGGGGGGGCCACGGAAGCTAGCCAAAAACATTCAGTACTTC
CDR3 protein: CASSRAAVAGGPRKLAKNIQYF

J gene: TRBJ1-1
clone size: .
D gene: .
V gene: TRBV12-3/TRBV12-4
CDR3 DNA: TGTGCCAGCAGGCGTATTGAGGCGGCTGAAGCTTTCTTT
CDR3 protein: CASRRIEAAEAFF

J gene: TRBJ1-1
clone size: many
D gene: TRBD1
V gene: TRBV6-5
CDR3 DNA: TGTGCCAGCAGTCGGGGCGACAGGGGGCTGGTTGAAGCTTTCTTT
CDR3 protein: CASSRGDRGLVEAFF

J gene: TRBJ2-2
clone size: many
D gene: TRBD1
V gene: TRBV4-1
CDR3 DNA: TGCGCCAGCAGCCCCGGACAGGGGCGCACCGGGGAGCTGTTTTTT
CDR3 protein: CASSPGQGRTGELFF

J gene: TRBJ1-6
clone size: few
D gene: TRBD1
V gene: TRBV5-5
CDR3 DNA: TGTGCCAGCAGCTTGGCGGGGACAGACTATTCACCCCTCCACTTT
CDR3 protein: CASSLAGTDYSPLHF

J gene: TRBJ1-5
clone size: few
D gene: .
V gene: TRBV20-1
CDR3 DNA: TGCAGTGCTAGAGTTGGCGGGGGGGACAATCAGCCCCAGCATTTT
CDR3 protein: CSARVGGGDNQPQHF

J gene: TRBJ2-7
clone size: few
D gene: .
V gene: TRBV7-9
CDR3 DNA: TGTGCCAGCAGCTCCCAATTCGACGAGCAGTACTTC
CDR3 protein: CASSSQFDEQYF

J gene: TRBJ2-1
clone size: many
D gene: TRBD2
V gene: TRBV6-1
CDR3 DNA: TGTGCCAGCAGTGAACCGGGGGGGGCCTCCTACAATGAGCAGTTCTTC
CDR3 protein: CASSEPGGASYNEQFF

J gene: TRBJ1-2
clone size: many
D gene: .
V gene: TRBV12-3/TRBV12-4
CDR3 DNA: TGTGCCAGCAGTCGGAACAGACTGACGACAGCTAACTATGGCTACACCTTC
CDR3 protein: CASSRNRLTTANYGYTF

J gene: TRBJ1-1
clone size: few
D gene: TRBD1
V gene: TRBV9
CDR3 DNA: TGTGCCAGCAGCGTAGGCAAACAGGGGAATGAAGCTTTCTTT
CDR3 protein: CASSVGKQGNEAFF

J gene: TRBJ1-1
clone size: .
D gene: TRBD1
V gene: TRBV12-3/TRBV12-4
CDR3 DNA: TGTGCCAGCAGTTCCGACAGGGTCATTAGTGGGGGCGACACTGAAGCTTTCTTT
CDR3 protein: CASSSDRVISGGDTEAFF

J gene: TRBJ1-1
clone size: many
D gene: .
V gene: TRBV5-1
CDR3 DNA: TGCGCCAGCAGCTTGGCCGAGGTAGGGCTGTTTACTGAAGCTTTCTTT
CDR3 protein: CASSLAEVGLFTEAFF

J gene: TRBJ2-3
clone size: .
D gene: .
V gene: TRBV7-3
CDR3 DNA: TGTGCCAGCAGCTCCCCCAGAGCAGATACGCAGTATTTT
CDR3 protein: CASSSPRADTQYF

J gene: TRBJ2-7
clone size: many
D gene: .
V gene: TRBV7-6
CDR3 DNA: TGTGCCAGCAGCTTAAGCCCTGGGGGGGCGGAAGCCTACGAGCAGTACTTC
CDR3 protein: CASSLSPGGAEAYEQYF

J gene: TRBJ2-3
clone size: few
D gene: .
V gene: TRBV2
CDR3 DNA: TGTGCCAGCAGTGGAGACATCTACACAGATACGCAGTATTTT
CDR3 protein: CASSGDIYTDTQYF

J gene: TRBJ2-7
clone size: many
D gene: .
V gene: TRBV5-1
CDR3 DNA: TGCGCCAGCAGCTTGGGAAGACGGACCTACGAGCAGTACTTC
CDR3 protein: CASSLGRRTYEQYF

J gene: TRBJ2-5
clone size: many
D gene: .
V gene: TRBV19
CDR3 DNA: TGTGCCAGTAGTATCGGAGGGTCCCAAGAGACCCAGTACTTC
CDR3 protein: CASSIGGSQETQYF

J gene: TRBJ2-3
clone size: many
D gene: .
V gene: TRBV7-8
CDR3 DNA: TGTGCCAGCAGCTTAGGTCTGAAGCCCACAGATACGCAGTATTTT
CDR3 protein: CASSLGLKPTDTQYF

J gene: TRBJ2-4
clone size: .
D gene: TRBD2
V gene: TRBV14
CDR3 DNA: TGTGCCAGCAGTGGTGGGAGGGACATTCAGTACTTC
CDR3 protein: CASSGGRDIQYF

J gene: TRBJ1-5
clone size: many
D gene: .
V gene: TRBV6-6
CDR3 DNA: TGTGCCAGCAGTCGGGGGCGAGAGGGCAATCAGCCCCAGCATTTT
CDR3 protein: CASSRGREGNQPQHF

J gene: TRBJ2-1
clone size: many
D gene: .
V gene: TRBV2
CDR3 DNA: TGTGCCAGCACCCACGATTCCTACAATGAGCAGTTCTTC
CDR3 protein: CASTHDSYNEQFF

J gene: TRBJ2-5
clone size: many
D gene: .
V gene: TRBV5-1
CDR3 DNA: TGCGCCAGCAGCCCTGTATTGTACCAAGAGACCCAGTACTTC
CDR3 protein: CASSPVLYQETQYF

J gene: TRBJ2-3
clone size: .
D gene: TRBD1
V gene: TRBV3-1
CDR3 DNA: TGTGCCAGCAGCCAAGCGGCAGGGGGCGCAGATACGCAGTATTTT
CDR3 protein: CASSQAAGGADTQYF

J gene: TRBJ2-1
clone size: .
D gene: .
V gene: TRBV2
CDR3 DNA: TGTGCCAGCACCGGTAGGATAAGCAATGAGCAGTTCTTC
CDR3 protein: CASTGRISNEQFF

J gene: TRBJ1-1
clone size: many
D gene: TRBD1
V gene: TRBV29-1
CDR3 DNA: TGCAGCGTTGGCCCCGGGACAGGGAACCTGGGGACTGAAGCTTTCTTT
CDR3 protein: CSVGPGTGNLGTEAFF

J gene: TRBJ2-1
clone size: .
D gene: .
V gene: TRBV7-2
CDR3 DNA: TGTGCCAGCAGCTTAGGGGCACGGGGTGGTCGGTACAATGAGCAGTTCTTC
CDR3 protein: CASSLGARGGRYNEQFF